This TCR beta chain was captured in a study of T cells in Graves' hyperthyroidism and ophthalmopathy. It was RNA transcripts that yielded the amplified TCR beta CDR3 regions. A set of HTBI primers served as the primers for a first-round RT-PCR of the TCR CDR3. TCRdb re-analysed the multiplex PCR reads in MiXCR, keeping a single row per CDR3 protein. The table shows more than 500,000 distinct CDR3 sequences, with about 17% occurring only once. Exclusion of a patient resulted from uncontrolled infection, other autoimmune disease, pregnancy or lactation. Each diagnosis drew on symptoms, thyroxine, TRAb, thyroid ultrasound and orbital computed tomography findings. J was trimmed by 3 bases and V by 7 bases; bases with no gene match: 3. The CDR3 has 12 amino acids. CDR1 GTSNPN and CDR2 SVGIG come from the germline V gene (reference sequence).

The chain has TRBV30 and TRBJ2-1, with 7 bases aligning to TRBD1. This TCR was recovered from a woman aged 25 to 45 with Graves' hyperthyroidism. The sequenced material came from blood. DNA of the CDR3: TGTGCCTTGGGACAGTTCTACAATGAGCAGTTCTTC. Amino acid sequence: CALGQFYNEQFF.